What follows are 28 T cell receptor beta chains derived from one specimen sequenced in a study of CD8 T cells in ankylosing spondylitis. Study outcomes and limitations: Ankylosing spondylitis blood seemed to carry a telltale TCR beta motif made of fewer than ten highly homologous variants.

Antigens of these TCRs are unknown. From the 5' RACE reads, TCRdb called clonotypes with MiXCR, one entry per CDR3 protein. The sample holds around 770,000 distinct CDR3 sequences, over 9.5% seen once. Source material: blood, either unsorted or a sorted T cell fraction (not recorded which). These receptors all stem from a male donor with ankylosing spondylitis.

This clonotype turned up a few times. The chain couples TRBV28 to TRBJ2-3; D is tentatively TRBD1 or TRBD2 (5 bases each). CDR3 length: 16 residues. Germline V gene data show CDR1 as MDHEN and CDR2 as SYDVKM. Trimming took off 4 bases at V and 0 bases at J, with 14 bases between the two ends. CDR3 DNA: TGTGCCAGCAGTTACACACCGGGACGCAGCACAGATACGCAGTATTTT. It is translated as CASSYTPGRSTDTQYF.

This clonotype was counted ten times or more. V gene TRBV29-1 combines with J gene TRBJ2-5, with D uncertain. The germline CDR1 and CDR2 sequences are SQVTM and ANQGSEA. This CDR3 has 11 residues. Trimming pared 0 bases from V and 5 bases from J, leaving 4 bases between. The CDR3 loop is CSVEEGETQYF. The CDR3 coding sequence is TGCAGCGTTGAAGAGGGGGAGACCCAGTACTTC. Full variable domain (outside the CDR3, taken from reference TRBV29-1 and TRBJ2-5): SAVISQKPSRDICQRGTSLTIQCQVDSQVTMMFWYRQQPGQSLTLIATANQGSEATYESGFVIDKFPISRPNLTFSTLTVSNMSPEDSSIYLCSVEEGETQYFGPGTRLLVL.

This rearrangement joins TRBV28 to TRBJ2-4; no definite D call. In germline, CDR1 is MDHEN, CDR2 SYDVKM. The V end lost 7 bases, the J end lost 0 bases, and 7 bases lay between the germline ends. The CDR3 consists of 13 residues. The CDR3 loop is CASTGRAKNIQYF. In DNA form, the CDR3 reads TGTGCCAGCACAGGCAGAGCCAAAAACATTCAGTACTTC.

Only a few counts were recorded for this clonotype. V and J are TRBV2 and TRBJ1-1; D is possibly TRBD1 (6 bases). Germline CDR1 and CDR2: SNHLY and FYNNEI. This CDR3 comprises 12 residues. The V end lost 11 bases, the J end lost 1 base, and 11 bases lay between the germline ends. CDR3 in amino acids: CAGGLKNTEAFF. As DNA, the CDR3 is TGTGCCGGGGGGCTTAAGAACACTGAAGCTTTCTTT.

This clonotype was seen a few times. V gene TRBV20-1 combines with J gene TRBJ1-1; perhaps TRBD1 as D (6 bases). Germline CDR1 DFQATT, CDR2 SNEGSKA (reference sequence). This CDR3 is built from 15 residues. V lost 6 bases and J 0 bases, leaving 17 bases between the germline ends. The CDR3 here is CSAPRPGDMNTEAFF. Written as DNA, the CDR3 is TGCAGTGCCCCCCGTCCAGGGGATATGAACACTGAAGCTTTCTTT.

In this sample, this clonotype turned up a few times. The CDR3 sequence: CASSLTWGEQYF. CDR3 in DNA: TGTGCCAGCAGCCTGACCTGGGGCGAGCAGTACTTC. The gene calls are TRBV7-2 and TRBJ2-7; D call uncertain. Germline V gene data show CDR1 as SGHTA and CDR2 as FQGNSA. The CDR3 length is 12 residues. V was trimmed by 5 bases and J by 6 bases, leaving 11 bases between them. Combining the CDR3 with reference TRBV7-2 and TRBJ2-7 gives the whole variable domain GAGVSQSPSNKVTEKGKDVELRCDPISGHTALYWYRQSLGQGLEFLIYFQGNSAPDKSGLPSDRFSAERTGGSVSTLTIQRTQQEDSAVYLCASSLTWGEQYFGPGTRLTVT.

This clonotype was counted at least ten times. The chain couples TRBV20-1 to TRBJ2-1; tentative D call: TRBD2 (6 bases). V lost 5 bases and J lost 7, with 15 bases in between. This CDR3 has 13 residues. CDR1 and CDR2 (germline): DFQATT, SNEGSKA (reference sequence). The CDR3: CSASDMTRNEQFF. Written as DNA, the CDR3 is TGCAGTGCTTCCGACATGACTAGAAATGAGCAGTTCTTC.

The V call is TRBV12-3 or TRBV12-4, the J call TRBJ2-1; D might be TRBD1 or TRBD2, each matching 6 bases. V was cut by 4 bases and J by 12 bases, with 10 bases left in between. This CDR3 spans 11 amino acids. The CDR3 DNA follows: TGTGCCAGCAGTTGGGGGCGGGGGCAGTTCTTC. This codes for CASSWGRGQFF.

A few counts support this clonotype. The V and J genes are TRBV9 and TRBJ2-5; a weak D match, TRBD1 (5 bases). The CDR3 sequence is 13 residues long. Per the germline V gene, CDR1 is SGDLS and CDR2 is YYNGEE. The V end was cut by 0 bases, the J end by 5 bases, with 8 bases between. CDR3 nucleotides: TGTGCCAGCAGCGTAGACAGGTGGGAGACCCAGTACTTC. Protein product: CASSVDRWETQYF.

The chain recombines TRBV4-3 with TRBJ1-6; TRBD1 is a possible D gene (6 bases). The CDR3 covers 14 residues. V was pared by 3 bases and J by 12 bases, with 15 bases between. Per the germline V gene, CDR1 is LGHNA and CDR2 is YSLEER. CDR3 coding DNA: TGCGCCAGCAGCCAGCGACAGGAAAGCCTACCCCTCCACTTT. Amino acid sequence: CASSQRQESLPLHF.

This clonotype was counted many times. J is TRBJ2-1 and V is TRBV2; TRBD1 aligns across 7 bases. The CDR3 is 15 amino acids. J was trimmed by 0 bases and V by 5 bases; bases with no gene match: 4. The germline V gene encodes CDR1 SNHLY and CDR2 FYNNEI. CDR3 in amino acids: CASSQDRSSYNEQFF. The CDR3 bases are TGTGCCAGCAGTCAGGACAGGAGCTCCTACAATGAGCAGTTCTTC.

In this sample, this clonotype turned up many times. The chain recombines TRBV20-1 with TRBJ2-7, with D uncertain. V was cut by 1 base and J by 4 bases, with 5 bases left in between. CDR1 DFQATT and CDR2 SNEGSKA come from the germline V gene (reference sequence). This CDR3 is 11 amino acids long. The CDR3 loop reads CSARGAYEQYF. The CDR3 DNA reads as TGCAGTGCTAGAGGGGCTTACGAGCAGTACTTC.

This clonotype was picked up a small number of times. The rearrangement links TRBV29-1 to TRBJ1-4; D is uncertain. The germline gives CDR1 SQVTM, CDR2 ANQGSEA. CDR3 length equals 13 residues. V dropped 2 bases and J dropped 12 bases, with 16 bases sitting between them. As DNA, the CDR3 is TGCAGCGTTGAAAACCCTCTATCCGAACAACTGTTTTTT. Residues: CSVENPLSEQLFF. The full variable domain, in which reference TRBV29-1 and TRBJ1-4 provide the parts outside the CDR3, is SAVISQKPSRDICQRGTSLTIQCQVDSQVTMMFWYRQQPGQSLTLIATANQGSEATYESGFVIDKFPISRPNLTFSTLTVSNMSPEDSSIYLCSVENPLSEQLFFGSGTQLSVL.

The chain couples TRBV7-8 to TRBJ2-1; TRBD2 matches 7 bases. CDR1 SGHVS and CDR2 FQNEAQ come from the germline V gene. CDR3 length equals 16 residues. V lost 5 bases and J lost 5; bases outside the gene matches: 12. CDR3 residues: CASSKEQAGWDNEQFF. CDR3 nucleotide sequence: TGTGCCAGCAGCAAAGAACAAGCGGGGTGGGACAATGAGCAGTTCTTC.

This clonotype was detected a few times. CDR3 amino acids: CASSAGTGVHEQYF. The DNA of the CDR3 is TGTGCCAGCAGTGCCGGGACAGGGGTGCACGAGCAGTACTTC. The rearrangement uses TRBV12-3 or TRBV12-4 and TRBJ2-7; 10 positions agree with TRBD1. This CDR3 is 14 amino acids long. J was trimmed by 5 bases and V by 5 bases; bases with no gene match: 6.

The chain recombines TRBV4-2 with TRBJ1-1, with D maybe TRBD1 (5 bases). This CDR3 has 16 residues. Per germline, CDR1 LGHNA and CDR2 YNFKEQ. V lost 0 bases, J lost 10 bases, and 21 bases lay in between. In nucleotides, the CDR3 is TGTGCCAGCAGCCAAGAAGGCCACGATATGCGGGACTTAGCTTTCTTT. This gives the protein CASSQEGHDMRDLAFF.

This clonotype was observed a few times. The chain carries TRBV4-3 and TRBJ2-1, with 10 bases lining up with TRBD2. With V trimmed by 6 bases and J by 5 bases, 10 bases remained unmatched. Germline CDR1 reads LGHNA; CDR2 reads YSLEER. The CDR3 has 16 residues. The CDR3 is CASSRFGLAVNNEQFF. The CDR3 DNA sequence: TGCGCCAGCAGTCGATTTGGACTAGCGGTTAACAATGAGCAGTTCTTC.

The V call is TRBV27, the J call TRBJ2-7, with D maybe TRBD2 (6 bases). The V and J ends lost 8 bases and 0 bases respectively, with 20 bases between them. The CDR3 is made up of 16 amino acids. Germline V gene data show CDR1 as MNHEY and CDR2 as SMNVEV (reference sequence). The CDR3: CASGRAMGGPSYEQYF. CDR3 DNA: TGTGCCAGCGGCAGAGCGATGGGGGGTCCCTCCTACGAGCAGTACTTC.

The table lists this clonotype with a few counts. V and J are TRBV4-3 and TRBJ2-7, with D possibly being TRBD1 (5 bases). The CDR3 totals 16 residues. V was pared by 4 bases and J by 0 bases, with 16 bases between. Germline loops: CDR1 LGHNA, CDR2 YSLEER. CDR3 in amino acids: CASSRETRQPSYEQYF. Written as DNA, the CDR3 is TGCGCCAGCAGCCGAGAGACGCGACAGCCCTCCTACGAGCAGTACTTC.

The rearrangement links TRBV4-2 to TRBJ2-7; D may be TRBD1 (6 bases). Looked up from germline, CDR1 is LGHNA and CDR2 is YNFKEQ. V lost 0 bases to trimming and J lost 3 bases, with 15 bases between them. This CDR3 has 16 amino acids. The CDR3 coding sequence is TGTGCCAGCAGCCAAGATATCCGGGACAACGGCTACGAGCAGTACTTC. Protein: CASSQDIRDNGYEQYF.

This clonotype has ten or more counts. At one end, the junction sequence differs from germline, possibly due to a read error. J is TRBJ2-1 and V is TRBV10-3, with TRBD2 identical over 11 bases. CDR3 size: 14 residues. Germline V lookup: CDR1 ENHRY, CDR2 SYGVKD. The CDR3 protein is CATRTSGSYNEQFF. CDR3 DNA sequence: TGCGCCACGAGGACTAGCGGGTCTTACAATGAGCAGTTCTTC.

This clonotype was seen only a few times. The chain links TRBV10-3 to TRBJ2-5; 9 bases agree with TRBD2. Losses at the gene ends were 4 bases for V and 5 bases for J; bases not matched to a gene: 20. This CDR3 has 19 residues. The germline gives CDR1 ENHRY, CDR2 SYGVKD. The CDR3 sequence is CAISGTRLAATPFLETQYF. In DNA form, the CDR3 reads TGTGCCATCAGTGGAACTCGACTAGCGGCAACCCCATTTCTGGAGACCCAGTACTTC.

The chain joins TRBV5-1 to TRBJ2-6; 7 bases are shared with TRBD1. CDR3 length equals 19 residues. Germline CDR1 is SGHRS and CDR2 is YFSETQ. Unmatched junction bases numbered 14, after V lost 5 bases and J lost 0 bases. The CDR3 here is CASSWATGAPPSGANVLTF. In DNA, the CDR3 is TGCGCCAGCAGTTGGGCTACAGGGGCCCCCCCCTCTGGGGCCAACGTCCTGACTTTC.

This clonotype was detected only a few times. V usage is TRBV20-1 and J usage is TRBJ2-7; D uncertain. The CDR3 runs 13 residues. Germline V gene data show CDR1 as DFQATT and CDR2 as SNEGSKA (reference sequence). V lost 7 bases and J lost 4, with 17 bases in between. CDR3 sequence reads: CSESPRDWYEQYF. In DNA, the CDR3 is TGCAGTGAATCGCCTAGGGATTGGTACGAGCAGTACTTC.

This chain connects TRBV12-3 or TRBV12-4 to TRBJ2-3, with D unclear. The V end lost 2 bases, the J end lost 0 bases, and 9 bases lay between the germline ends. This CDR3 comprises 15 residues. CDR3 coding DNA: TGTGCCAGCAGTTTAACAGCTCCTAGCACAGATACGCAGTATTTT. This codes for CASSLTAPSTDTQYF.

The chain combines TRBV29-1 with TRBJ2-7, with D perhaps assigned TRBD1 or TRBD2 (6 bases each). The CDR3 extends over 13 amino acids. The germline gives CDR1 SQVTM, CDR2 ANQGSEA. Trimming took 4 bases from V and 4 from J, leaving 14 bases between them. The DNA of the CDR3 is TGCAGCGTTGGTGGGGGGCTGAGGTACGAGCAGTACTTC. This encodes CSVGGGLRYEQYF.

V usage is TRBV20-1 and J usage is TRBJ1-4; TRBD1 aligns across 7 bases. Trimming took 3 bases from V and 8 from J; bases not matched to a gene: 9. The CDR3 runs 14 residues. Looked up from germline, CDR1 is DFQATT and CDR2 is SNEGSKA (reference sequence). As DNA, the CDR3 is TGCAGTGCTAGGGACGTGACAGGGTCGGAAAAACTGTTTTTT. Amino acids: CSARDVTGSEKLFF.

There are many counts of this clonotype. V and J are TRBV9 and TRBJ2-5; D gene ambiguous. Trimming removed 4 bases from V and 5 bases from J, with 15 bases in between. The CDR3 loop spans 14 amino acids. The germline gives CDR1 SGDLS, CDR2 YYNGEE. In DNA, the CDR3 is TGTGCCAGCAGCAGAAGACCCGCGATGGAGACCCAGTACTTC. Its translation: CASSRRPAMETQYF.